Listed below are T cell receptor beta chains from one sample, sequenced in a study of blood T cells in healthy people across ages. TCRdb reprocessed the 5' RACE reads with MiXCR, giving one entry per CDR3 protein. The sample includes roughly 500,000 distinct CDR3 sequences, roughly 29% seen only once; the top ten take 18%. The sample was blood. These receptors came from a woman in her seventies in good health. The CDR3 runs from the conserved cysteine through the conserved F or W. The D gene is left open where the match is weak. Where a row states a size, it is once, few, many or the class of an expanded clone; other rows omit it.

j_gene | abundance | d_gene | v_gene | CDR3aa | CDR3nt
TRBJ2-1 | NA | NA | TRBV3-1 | CASSLTNPGLQFF | TGTGCCAGCAGCCTCACAAACCCGGGTTTGCAGTTCTTC
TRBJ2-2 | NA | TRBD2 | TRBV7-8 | CASSLEGPTSGGAGELFF | TGTGCCAGCAGCTTAGAAGGGCCTACTAGCGGGGGTGCCGGGGAGCTGTTTTTT
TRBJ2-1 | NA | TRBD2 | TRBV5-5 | CASSPRLAGSSGYNEQFF | TGTGCCAGCAGTCCAAGACTAGCGGGGTCCTCAGGGTACAATGAGCAGTTCTTC
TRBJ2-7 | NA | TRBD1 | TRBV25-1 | CASSGQGLYEQYF | TGTGCCAGCAGTGGACAGGGCTTATACGAGCAGTACTTC
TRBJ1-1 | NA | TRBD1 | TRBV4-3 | CASSQDRQGALNTEAFF | TGCGCCAGCAGCCAAGATCGACAGGGGGCCTTGAACACTGAAGCTTTCTTT
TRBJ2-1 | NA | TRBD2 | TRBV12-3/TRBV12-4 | CASSVLAGKLNEQFF | TGTGCCAGCAGTGTACTAGCGGGTAAGCTGAATGAGCAGTTCTTC
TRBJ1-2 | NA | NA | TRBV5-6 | CASSLGRGSGYTF | TGTGCCAGCAGCTTGGGCCGGGGTAGTGGCTACACCTTC
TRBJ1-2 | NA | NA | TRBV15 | CATSSPQGGGFGYTF | TGTGCCACCAGCAGTCCCCAAGGAGGAGGATTTGGCTACACCTTC
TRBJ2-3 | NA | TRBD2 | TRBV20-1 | CSVAGSSTDTQYF | TGCAGTGTAGCGGGATCATCCACAGATACGCAGTATTTT
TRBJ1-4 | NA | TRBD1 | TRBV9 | CASSVGGQTEKLFF | TGTGCCAGCAGCGTAGGGGGACAGACTGAAAAACTGTTTTTT
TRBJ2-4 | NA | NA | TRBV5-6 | CASSQTGLRAKNIQYF | TGTGCCAGCAGCCAAACAGGGTTGAGGGCCAAAAACATTCAGTACTTC
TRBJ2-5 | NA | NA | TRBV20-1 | CSARAAPVRGQYIQETQYF | TGCAGTGCTAGAGCTGCACCGGTGCGGGGGCAATACATACAAGAGACCCAGTACTTC
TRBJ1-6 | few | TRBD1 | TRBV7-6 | CASSLGTGLRSPLHF | TGTGCCAGCAGCCTCGGGACAGGGTTAAGGTCACCCCTCCACTTT
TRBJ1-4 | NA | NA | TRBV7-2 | CASSPGLRVLATNEKLFF | TGTGCCAGCAGCCCGGGACTCAGGGTGTTGGCAACTAATGAAAAACTGTTTTTT
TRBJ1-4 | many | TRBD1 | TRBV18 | CASSRRTGEEKLFF | TGTGCCAGCTCCCGGCGGACAGGGGAAGAAAAACTGTTTTTT
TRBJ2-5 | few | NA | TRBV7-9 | CASSLRRGEGTQYF | TGTGCCAGCAGCTTGCGGAGGGGGGAAGGGACCCAGTACTTC
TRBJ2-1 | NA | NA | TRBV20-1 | CSARDHSSSYNEQFF | TGCAGTGCTAGAGACCACAGCAGCTCCTACAATGAGCAGTTCTTC
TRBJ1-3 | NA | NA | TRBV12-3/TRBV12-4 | CAGRQESSGNTIYF | TGTGCCGGCAGACAGGAGAGCTCTGGAAACACCATATATTTT
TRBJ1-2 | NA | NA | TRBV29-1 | CSIYDGANYGYTF | TGCAGCATCTACGACGGAGCTAACTATGGCTACACCTTC
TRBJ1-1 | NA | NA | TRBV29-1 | CSVEVRRTSNTEAFF | TGCAGCGTTGAAGTACGTCGGACGTCTAACACTGAAGCTTTCTTT
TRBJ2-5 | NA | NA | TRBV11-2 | CASSLDRKQTQYF | TGTGCCAGCAGCTTAGACAGGAAGCAGACCCAGTACTTC
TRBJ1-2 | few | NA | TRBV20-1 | CSAAGTTVGYTF | TGCAGTGCTGCCGGGACTACAGTGGGCTACACCTTC
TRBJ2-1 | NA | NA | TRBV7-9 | CASSPRGAPSRYEQFF | TGTGCCAGCAGCCCCCGGGGGGCCCCCTCTCGGTATGAGCAGTTCTTC
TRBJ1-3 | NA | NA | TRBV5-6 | CASSLAIGNTIYF | TGTGCCAGCAGCTTGGCTATCGGAAACACCATATATTTT
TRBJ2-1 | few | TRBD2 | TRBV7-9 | CASSNSGAGPYNEQFF | TGTGCCAGCAGCAATAGCGGGGCCGGCCCCTACAATGAGCAGTTCTTC
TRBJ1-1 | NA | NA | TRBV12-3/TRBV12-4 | CASSFGRLNTEAFF | TGTGCCAGCAGTTTTGGCAGGCTGAACACTGAAGCTTTCTTT
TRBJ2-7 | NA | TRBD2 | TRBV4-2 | CASSQSTSGGTYEQYF | TGTGCCAGCAGCCAGTCCACTAGCGGGGGAACCTACGAGCAGTACTTC
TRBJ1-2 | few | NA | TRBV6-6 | CASSYPGTQQDYGYTF | TGTGCCAGCAGTTACCCGGGGACCCAACAGGACTATGGCTACACCTTC
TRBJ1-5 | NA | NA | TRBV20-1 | CSARDTRNQPQHF | TGCAGTGCTAGAGACACCCGCAATCAGCCCCAGCATTTT